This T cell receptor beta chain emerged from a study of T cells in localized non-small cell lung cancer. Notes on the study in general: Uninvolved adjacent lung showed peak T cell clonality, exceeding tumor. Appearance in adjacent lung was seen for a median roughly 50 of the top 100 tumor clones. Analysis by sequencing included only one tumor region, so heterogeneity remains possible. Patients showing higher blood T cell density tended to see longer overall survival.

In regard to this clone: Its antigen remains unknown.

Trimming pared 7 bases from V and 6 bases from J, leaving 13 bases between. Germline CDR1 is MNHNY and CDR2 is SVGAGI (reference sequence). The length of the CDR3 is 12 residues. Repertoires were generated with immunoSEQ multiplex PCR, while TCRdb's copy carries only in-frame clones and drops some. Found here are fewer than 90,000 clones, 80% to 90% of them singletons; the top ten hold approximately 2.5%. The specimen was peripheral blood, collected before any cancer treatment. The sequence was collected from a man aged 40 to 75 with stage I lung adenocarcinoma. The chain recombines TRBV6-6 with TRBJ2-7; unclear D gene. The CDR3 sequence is CASNNPGSEQYF. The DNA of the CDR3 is TGTGCCAGCAACAACCCAGGATCCGAGCAGTACTTC.